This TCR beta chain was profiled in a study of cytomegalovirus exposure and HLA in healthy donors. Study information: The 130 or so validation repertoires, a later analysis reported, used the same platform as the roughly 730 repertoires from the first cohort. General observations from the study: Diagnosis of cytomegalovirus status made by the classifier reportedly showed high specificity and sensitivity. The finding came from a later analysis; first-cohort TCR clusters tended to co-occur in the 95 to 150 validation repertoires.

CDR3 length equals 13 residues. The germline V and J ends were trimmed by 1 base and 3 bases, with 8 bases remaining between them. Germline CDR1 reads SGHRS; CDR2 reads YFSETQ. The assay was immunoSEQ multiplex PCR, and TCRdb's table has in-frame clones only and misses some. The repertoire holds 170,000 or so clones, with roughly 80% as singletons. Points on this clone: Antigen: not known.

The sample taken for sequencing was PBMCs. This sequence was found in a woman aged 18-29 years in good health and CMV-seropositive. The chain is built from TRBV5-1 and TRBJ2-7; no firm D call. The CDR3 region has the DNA TGCGCCAGCAGCTTGCAGGCATACTACGAGCAGTACTTC. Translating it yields CASSLQAYYEQYF. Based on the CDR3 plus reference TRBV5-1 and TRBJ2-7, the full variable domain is KAGVTQTPRYLIKTRGQQVTLSCSPISGHRSVSWYQQTPGQGLQFLFEYFSETQRNKGNFPGRFSGRQFSNSRSEMNVSTLELGDSALYLCASSLQAYYEQYFGPGTRLTVT.